The 25 T cell receptor beta chains below all came from one sample that was sequenced in a study of blood T cell repertoires in COVID-19. Data came from immunoSEQ multiplex PCR; TCRdb stores just in-frame clones and leaves some out. The data contain about 200,000 clones, around 80% of them singletons. Sequencing input: peripheral blood. The receptors come from a man between 45 and 60 years old with active or convalescent COVID-19.

This clone has just one count. The V call is TRBV28, the J call TRBJ2-7, with D hard to call. Germline V CDR1 and CDR2: MDHEN, SYDVKM. The CDR3 loop spans 13 amino acids. The germline V and J ends were trimmed by 6 bases and 2 bases, with 11 bases remaining between them. Here the CDR3 reads CASRTEAPYEQYF. In DNA form, the CDR3 reads TGTGCCAGCAGGACCGAGGCCCCCTACGAGCAGTACTTC.

The V gene is TRBV28, the J gene TRBJ1-1, with D possibly TRBD1 on 5 matching bases. The CDR3 is 14 residues long. CDR1 is MDHEN and CDR2 is SYDVKM in the germline V gene. V lost 5 bases, J lost 5 bases, and 15 bases lay in between. Here the CDR3 reads CASSRAGQVTEAFF. Here the CDR3 DNA reads TGTGCCAGCAGTCGGGCAGGGCAGGTAACTGAAGCTTTCTTT.

The chain carries TRBV28 and TRBJ1-1, with 9 positions matching TRBD1. This CDR3 is built from 14 residues. The trim removed 6 bases at V and 4 bases at J, leaving 6 bases unmatched. Germline V CDR1 and CDR2: MDHEN, SYDVKM. CDR3 protein: CASSYRGRITEAFF. DNA for the CDR3: TGTGCCAGCAGCTACAGGGGGCGGATCACTGAAGCTTTCTTT.

This sequence joins TRBV4-2 and TRBJ2-3; 7 nucleotides agree with TRBD1. The CDR3 spans 14 residues. V trimming: 1 base; J trimming: 4 bases; junction bases outside the gene matches: 2. Germline V gene sequence: CDR1 LGHNA, CDR2 YNFKEQ. This CDR3 reads CASSQGTGSDTQYF. The CDR3 coding sequence is TGTGCCAGCAGCCAAGGGACAGGTTCAGATACGCAGTATTTT.

The chain couples TRBV7-2 to TRBJ1-6, with 11 bases aligning to TRBD1. J was trimmed by 10 bases and V by 4 bases; bases with no gene match: 6. Looked up from germline, CDR1 is SGHTA and CDR2 is FQGNSA. The CDR3 runs 15 residues. This CDR3 reads CASSSWTGGVSPLHF. CDR3 nucleotide sequence: TGTGCCAGCAGCTCCTGGACAGGGGGCGTATCACCCCTCCACTTT.

J is TRBJ2-7 and V is TRBV10-3, with D tentatively TRBD1 (6 bases). Between the trimmed V and J ends, which lost 0 bases and 0 bases, there was a span of 15 bases. Germline assignment: CDR1 ENHRY and CDR2 SYGVKD. This CDR3 has 17 residues. The CDR3 coding sequence is TGTGCCATCAGTGAGTCTTTCTTGACGGGACACTCCTACGAGCAGTACTTC. This translates into CAISESFLTGHSYEQYF.

A single count supports this clone. The chain has TRBV5-5 and TRBJ2-5; 9 nucleotides line up with TRBD2. Germline trimming cut 4 bases from V and 5 bases from J; bases unmatched to any gene: 3. Germline-derived CDR1 and CDR2 are SGHKS and YYEKEE (reference sequence). The CDR3 length is 13 residues. CDR3 sequence (DNA): TGTGCCAGCAGCACCGGGACTAGCGAGACCCAGTACTTC. Translating gives CASSTGTSETQYF. The variable domain in full, with the rest retrieved from reference TRBV5-5 and TRBJ2-5, is DAGVTQSPTHLIKTRGQQVTLRCSPISGHKSVSWYQQVLGQGPQFIFQYYEKEERGRGNFPDRFSARQFPNYSSELNVNALLLGDSALYLCASSTGTSETQYFGPGTRLLVL.

The chain combines TRBV5-1 with TRBJ1-1; D is ambiguous. Trimming stripped 2 bases from V and 5 bases from J, with 7 bases between. There are 12 residues in the CDR3. Germline-derived CDR1 and CDR2 are SGHRS and YFSETQ. CDR3 loop: CASSFRGTEAFF. The CDR3 DNA reads TGCGCCAGCAGCTTCCGAGGGACTGAAGCTTTCTTT.

This clone has just one count. The chain uses TRBV7-6 and TRBJ1-1; perhaps TRBD1 as D (6 bases). Trimming shortened V by 5 bases and J by 1 base, and 8 bases separated the two germline ends. This CDR3 is 13 amino acids long. Looked up from germline, CDR1 is SGHVS and CDR2 is FNYEAQ. CDR3 sequence (DNA): TGTGCCAGCAGCCCCAGGGGGAACACTGAAGCTTTCTTT. It is translated as CASSPRGNTEAFF.

A note on this clone: The DNA is omitted, as the CDR3 cannot be located on it reliably, and the CDR3 follows TCRdb's listing. CDR3 sequence: CASNQGVGAGSEQYV. This chain links TRBV21-1 with TRBJ2-7; the D segment call TRBD1 is taken from the table without a DNA check. TRBV21-1 has pseudogene status. From its first to its last residue, the CDR3 has 15 amino acids.

This clone was counted a single time. The chain couples TRBV27 to TRBJ1-1, with D possibly TRBD1 on 5 matching bases. The V end lost 2 bases, the J end lost 7 bases, and 14 bases lay between the germline ends. The CDR3 sequence is 14 residues long. The V gene's germline CDR1 is MNHEY and CDR2 SMNVEV (reference sequence). The CDR3 loop is CASSLDRVRGEAFF. The CDR3 nucleotides read TGTGCCAGCAGTTTAGACCGGGTAAGGGGTGAAGCTTTCTTT.

The chain joins TRBV7-8 to TRBJ2-3, with D tentatively TRBD2 (6 bases). The V end was cut by 4 bases, the J end by 2 bases, with 10 bases between. Germline CDR1 SGHVS, CDR2 FQNEAQ. The CDR3 is made up of 14 amino acids. The CDR3 here is CASSSGDHTDTQYF. Here the CDR3 DNA reads TGTGCCAGCAGCTCGGGGGACCACACAGATACGCAGTATTTT.

V is TRBV11-2 and J is TRBJ2-7; a possible D gene is TRBD2 (6 bases). Germline-derived CDR1 and CDR2 are SGHAT and FQNNGV. V dropped 3 bases and J dropped 0 bases, with 9 bases sitting between them. This CDR3 has 14 amino acids. CDR3 in amino acids: CASSFSGTSYEQYV. CDR3 bases: TGTGCCAGCAGCTTTAGCGGAACCTCCTACGAGCAGTACGTC.

This rearrangement joins TRBV6-2 or TRBV6-3 to TRBJ1-5; 9 positions match TRBD1. The CDR3 is made up of 13 amino acids. The germline CDR1 and CDR2 sequences are MNHEY and SVGEGT. The V gene end was trimmed by 6 bases and the J gene end by 6 bases; junction bases not matched to a gene: 3. The DNA of the CDR3 is TGTGCCAGCAGCCAACAGGGGGCTCAGCCCCAGCATTTT. This sequence encodes CASSQQGAQPQHF.

This clone was counted only a few times. The chain uses TRBV5-1 and TRBJ2-2; D is perhaps TRBD1 (5 bases). There are 13 residues in the CDR3. Germline CDR1 SGHRS, CDR2 YFSETQ. V was trimmed by 2 bases and J by 5 bases, leaving 7 bases between them. The CDR3 region is CASSLQDTGELFF. In nucleotides, the CDR3 is TGCGCCAGCAGCTTACAGGATACCGGGGAGCTGTTTTTT. The whole variable domain, filled in from reference TRBV5-1 and TRBJ2-2, reads KAGVTQTPRYLIKTRGQQVTLSCSPISGHRSVSWYQQTPGQGLQFLFEYFSETQRNKGNFPGRFSGRQFSNSRSEMNVSTLELGDSALYLCASSLQDTGELFFGEGSRLTVL.

The chain joins TRBV15 to TRBJ2-1, with 10 bases aligning to TRBD2. CDR3 length: 16 amino acids. The germline gives CDR1 LNHNV, CDR2 YYDKDF (reference sequence). Losses at the gene ends were 1 base for V and 7 bases for J; bases not matched to a gene: 7. CDR3 nucleotides: TGTGCCACCAGCAGAGCACCAGCGGGAGGGGAAAATGAGCAGTTCTTC. Its translation: CATSRAPAGGENEQFF.

The rearrangement uses TRBV5-1 and TRBJ1-1; 8 nucleotides line up with TRBD1. J lost 1 base, V lost 4 bases, and 3 bases had no gene match. CDR1 is SGHRS and CDR2 is YFSETQ in the germline V gene. The CDR3 has 14 residues. DNA of the CDR3: TGCGCCAGCAGCCCCGACAGGGGGAACACTGAAGCTTTCTTT. This encodes CASSPDRGNTEAFF.

The V gene is TRBV2, the J gene TRBJ2-1; unclear D gene. Per germline, CDR1 SNHLY and CDR2 FYNNEI. The germline V and J ends were trimmed by 4 bases and 0 bases, with 13 bases remaining between them. This CDR3 has 16 residues. As DNA, the CDR3 is TGTGCCAGCAGTGCTTCGAAACTGAGCTCCTACAATGAGCAGTTCTTC. Its protein is CASSASKLSSYNEQFF.

This sequence joins TRBV28 and TRBJ1-5; D remains ambiguous. The germline gives CDR1 MDHEN, CDR2 SYDVKM. The CDR3 has 13 amino acids. Trimming stripped 6 bases from V and 2 bases from J, with 8 bases between. CDR3 sequence: CASRHPGNQPQHF. CDR3 bases: TGTGCCAGCAGACACCCAGGCAATCAGCCCCAGCATTTT.

The chain links TRBV6-5 to TRBJ2-1; 14 nucleotides align to TRBD2. Germline-derived CDR1 and CDR2 are MNHEY and SVGAGI. Trimming took 0 bases from V and 6 from J; bases not matched to a gene: 1. The length of the CDR3 is 16 residues. DNA of the CDR3: TGTGCCAGCAGTTACTCGACTAGCGGGGGGGCCAATGAGCAGTTCTTC. Translation: CASSYSTSGGANEQFF.

This chain joins TRBV20-1 and TRBJ2-1; 7 nucleotides match TRBD2. V lost 3 bases to trimming and J lost 4 bases; unmatched junction nucleotides: 3. The V gene's germline CDR1 is DFQATT and CDR2 SNEGSKA (reference sequence). The CDR3 loop spans 13 amino acids. CDR3 sequence reads: CSASVAGYNEQFF. In DNA form, the CDR3 reads TGCAGTGCTAGTGTAGCGGGTTACAATGAGCAGTTCTTC.

V and J are TRBV7-8 and TRBJ2-2, with a weak D call TRBD2 (5 bases). The CDR3 covers 14 residues. V was clipped by 2 bases and J by 4 bases, with 8 bases between them. The germline V gene has CDR1 SGHVS and CDR2 FQNEAQ. The CDR3 spells CASSLSAGTGELFF. The CDR3 DNA reads TGTGCCAGCAGCTTATCGGCGGGCACCGGGGAGCTGTTTTTT.

The chain links TRBV10-3 to TRBJ2-7, with 8 bases lining up with TRBD2. Germline CDR1 ENHRY, CDR2 SYGVKD. V was clipped by 3 bases and J by 2 bases; unmatched bases: 12. The CDR3 is 17 residues long. The CDR3 nucleotides read TGTGCCATCAGTGATCCGGGAGGGAACAGGGTCCCCTACGAGCAGTACTTC. This translates into CAISDPGGNRVPYEQYF.

V gene TRBV18 combines with J gene TRBJ1-1; no reliable D call. The ends were cut back, 2 bases at V and 5 bases at J, with 9 bases in the middle. This CDR3 comprises 13 residues. CDR1 and CDR2 from the germline V gene are KGHSH and LQKENI. The CDR3 region is CASSPEGGTEAFF. Here the CDR3 DNA reads TGTGCCAGCTCACCAGAAGGAGGGACTGAAGCTTTCTTT.

CDR3 DNA: TGTGCCAGCAGCTTGTCGGGAGGTTCCTACGAGCAGTACTTC. Its translation: CASSLSGGSYEQYF. The chain combines TRBV5-5 with TRBJ2-7; 7 nucleotides agree with TRBD2. This CDR3 has 14 amino acids. Trimming removed 1 base from V and 1 base from J; junction bases left unmatched: 2. The germline gives CDR1 SGHKS, CDR2 YYEKEE (reference sequence).